These 9 T cell receptor beta chains came from one sample sequenced in a study of identical twins (TCRdb year 2016). To prepare the library, 5' RACE was applied. The listed sequencing device is Illumina HiSeq 2000. The public reads were reprocessed in TCRdb via fastp at Q25 and MiXCR, keeping in-frame beta chains. Rows merge per CDR3 protein into single entries with the most common DNA and genes. In all, the sample holds about 920,000 distinct CDR3 sequences, and 12% of those were seen once. Around 1.6% of the sample is held by the ten biggest clonotypes. This same sample was also taken into another study, of yellow fever vaccine responses in identical twins.

Sequences were obtained from PBMCs. These receptors all stem from a woman aged 18-35 years in good health.

This clonotype was picked up many times. The genes are TRBV12-3 or TRBV12-4 and TRBJ1-1; 8 bases are a match to TRBD1. CDR3 length: 13 residues. The V segment lost 7 bases and the J segment 8 bases; nucleotides outside the gene matches: 9. The CDR3 protein is CASTNGQGGEAFF. DNA for the CDR3: TGTGCCAGCACCAACGGACAGGGAGGGGAAGCTTTCTTT.

The sample holds a few counts of this clonotype. This sequence joins TRBV7-6 and TRBJ2-2; the match to TRBD2 covers 14 bases. The CDR3 extends over 17 amino acids. The V segment lost 3 bases and the J segment 4 bases; nucleotides outside the gene matches: 4. Germline V gene sequence: CDR1 SGHVS, CDR2 FNYEAQ. CDR3 loop: CASSLRLAGGITGELFF. CDR3 DNA: TGTGCCAGCAGCTTGCGACTAGCGGGAGGGATCACCGGGGAGCTGTTTTTT.

In this sample, this clonotype turned up many times. The chain recombines TRBV4-2 with TRBJ2-5; D is possibly TRBD2 (5 bases). Trimming pared 1 base from V and 0 bases from J, leaving 9 bases between. The CDR3 spans 15 residues. Germline V gives CDR1 LGHNA, CDR2 YNFKEQ. In DNA, the CDR3 is TGTGCCAGCAGCCAAGGGACTCCGTACCAAGAGACCCAGTACTTC. It encodes CASSQGTPYQETQYF.

This clonotype was seen only a few times. V and J are TRBV12-3 or TRBV12-4 and TRBJ1-1, with D hard to call. Trimming shortened V by 7 bases and J by 1 base, and 13 bases separated the two germline ends. CDR3 length: 14 amino acids. The CDR3 here is CASKQWLQNTEAFF. The CDR3 coding sequence is TGTGCCAGCAAACAGTGGCTGCAGAACACTGAAGCTTTCTTT.

The CDR3 DNA sequence: TGCGCCAGCAGCACGCCTCCGGCCGGGGAGCTGTTTTTT. The encoded protein is CASSTPPAGELFF. The chain uses TRBV5-1 and TRBJ2-2; D unresolved. V gave up 4 bases and J gave up 6 bases, with 10 bases separating them. This CDR3 contains 13 residues. CDR1 is SGHRS and CDR2 is YFSETQ in the germline V gene.

The V gene is TRBV3-1, the J gene TRBJ2-5; 12 positions agree with TRBD1. The CDR3 has 14 amino acids. V lost 7 bases, J lost 4 bases, and 4 bases stayed unmatched. CDR1 LGHDT and CDR2 YNNKEL come from the germline V gene (reference sequence). The CDR3 bases are TGTGCCAGCACCCGGGACAGGGGGCGAGAGACCCAGTACTTC. It yields the protein CASTRDRGRETQYF.

This clonotype has a count of ten or more. The chain combines TRBV29-1 with TRBJ2-1, with D perhaps matching TRBD2 (5 bases). From germline, CDR1 is SQVTM and CDR2 ANQGSEA. Between the trimmed V and J ends, which lost 1 base and 0 bases, there was a span of 10 bases. CDR3 length: 15 amino acids. The DNA for the CDR3 is TGCAGCGTTGAAGGCGGACTCAGCTCCTACAATGAGCAGTTCTTC. Amino acids: CSVEGGLSSYNEQFF.

This chain links TRBV28 with TRBJ2-5, with D tentatively TRBD2 (5 bases). The CDR3 is made up of 15 amino acids. The germline gives CDR1 MDHEN, CDR2 SYDVKM. V was trimmed by 3 bases and J by 4 bases, leaving 15 bases between them. CDR3 loop: CASSLVGLEGETQYF. DNA for the CDR3: TGTGCCAGCAGTTTGGTAGGACTCGAGGGAGAGACCCAGTACTTC.

The V call is TRBV12-3 or TRBV12-4, the J call TRBJ2-7, with 13 positions matching TRBD2. The CDR3 loop spans 17 amino acids. J lost 6 bases, V lost 4 bases, and 12 bases had no gene match. The CDR3 DNA sequence: TGTGCCAGCAGTTACCCCGTTGGACTAGCGGGAGTATCCGAGCAGTACTTC. The encoded protein is CASSYPVGLAGVSEQYF.